Following are 24 T cell receptor beta chains from one sample sequenced in a study of blood T cell repertoires in COVID-19. The assay was immunoSEQ multiplex PCR, and TCRdb's table has in-frame clones only and misses some. The top ten clones hold about 1.2% of a sample with over 350,000 clones, 88% of them seen once. Sequencing was carried out using PBMCs or T cells enriched from blood (not recorded which). These receptors originate from a woman aged 18-29 years who had recovered from COVID-19.

The chain couples TRBV7-9 to TRBJ2-1; D uncertain. Trimming left V 5 bases short and J 5 bases short, with 4 bases between. Germline V gives CDR1 SEHNR, CDR2 FQNEAQ (reference sequence). This CDR3 has 11 residues. The CDR3 nucleotides read TGTGCCAGCAGCCTCGACAATGAGCAGTTCTTC. This codes for CASSLDNEQFF.

This clone was seen more than once but under ten times. The chain carries TRBV27 and TRBJ1-2; D is perhaps TRBD1 (6 bases). Trimming stripped 4 bases from V and 8 bases from J, with 17 bases between. Per germline, CDR1 MNHEY and CDR2 SMNVEV (reference sequence). The CDR3 length is 14 residues. The CDR3 DNA reads TGTGCCAGCAGTTCAAGAGGACAGACTTGGGGCTACACCTTC. Translation: CASSSRGQTWGYTF.

V usage is TRBV29-1 and J usage is TRBJ1-1; perhaps TRBD1 as D (5 bases). Deletions cut 3 bases from V and 6 bases from J, with 11 bases between. CDR1 is SQVTM and CDR2 is ANQGSEA in the germline V gene. The CDR3 consists of 12 residues. DNA of the CDR3: TGCAGCGTTGACAGGGAAAACCCTGAAGCTTTCTTT. Its translation: CSVDRENPEAFF.

The chain carries TRBV6-6 and TRBJ1-6; TRBD1 agrees at 7 bases. The CDR3 runs to 14 residues. V was pared by 3 bases and J by 8 bases, with 4 bases of the junction left unmatched. Looked up from germline, CDR1 is MNHNY and CDR2 is SVGAGI (reference sequence). CDR3 sequence reads: CASSYRGPDSPLHF. CDR3 sequence (DNA): TGTGCCAGCAGTTATAGGGGGCCTGATTCACCCCTCCACTTT.

The J gene is TRBJ1-6, the V gene TRBV4-1, with D perhaps matching TRBD1 (6 bases). This CDR3 is 16 amino acids long. CDR1 and CDR2 from the germline V gene are MGHRA and YSYEKL. V lost 1 base to trimming and J lost 9 bases, with 16 bases between them. The CDR3 bases are TGCGCCAGCAGCCAAGGTCCCTCCGTGGGGGCTTCACCCCTCCACTTT. Translated: CASSQGPSVGASPLHF.

This clone came up a few times. This chain joins TRBV11-2 and TRBJ2-5, with D possibly being TRBD2 (6 bases). Germline V gene lookup returns CDR1 SGHAT and CDR2 FQNNGV. Trimming took 3 bases from V and 5 from J, leaving 10 bases between them. CDR3 size: 13 residues. The CDR3 loop is CASSLGGYETQYF. In nucleotides, the CDR3 is TGTGCCAGCAGCTTGGGGGGTTATGAGACCCAGTACTTC.

The chain combines TRBV4-1 with TRBJ1-1, with D uncertain. Deletions cut 4 bases from V and 0 bases from J, with 9 bases between. The CDR3 length is 14 residues. The germline V gene has CDR1 MGHRA and CDR2 YSYEKL. Written as DNA, the CDR3 is TGCGCCAGCAGCCCCCGGGTCATGAACACTGAAGCTTTCTTT. Its translation: CASSPRVMNTEAFF.

This clone appeared once. The rearrangement uses TRBV7-3 and TRBJ2-7; 9 bases line up with TRBD1. CDR3 length equals 17 residues. Losses at the gene ends were 0 bases for V and 5 bases for J; bases not matched to a gene: 11. The germline V gene has CDR1 SGHTA and CDR2 FQGTGA. The CDR3 spells CASSLTAWTGEGDEQYF. The CDR3 bases are TGTGCCAGCAGCTTAACCGCCTGGACAGGGGAGGGTGACGAGCAGTACTTC. Filled out from reference TRBV7-3 and TRBJ2-7, the complete variable domain reads GAGVSQTPSNKVTEKGKYVELRCDPISGHTALYWYRQSLGQGPEFLIYFQGTGAADDSGLPNDRFFAVRPEGSVSTLKIQRTERGDSAVYLCASSLTAWTGEGDEQYFGPGTRLTVT.

The count of this clone is one. The CDR3 reads CSVEVGPNTEAFF. For the CDR3, the DNA is TGCAGCGTTGAAGTTGGCCCCAACACTGAAGCTTTCTTT. V usage is TRBV29-1 and J usage is TRBJ1-1, with D uncertain. Between the trimmed V and J ends, which lost 1 base and 2 bases, there was a span of 8 bases. Per germline, CDR1 SQVTM and CDR2 ANQGSEA. The CDR3 spans 13 residues.

The chain recombines TRBV18 with TRBJ1-1, with D maybe TRBD1 (5 bases). There are 14 residues in the CDR3. V was cut by 3 bases and J by 1 base, with 9 bases left in between. CDR1 KGHSH and CDR2 LQKENI come from the germline V gene. CDR3 coding DNA: TGTGCCAGCTCACCTTTGACAGAGAACACTGAAGCTTTCTTT. Translation gives CASSPLTENTEAFF. Based on the CDR3 plus reference TRBV18 and TRBJ1-1, the full variable domain is NAGVMQNPRHLVRRRGQEARLRCSPMKGHSHVYWYRQLPEEGLKFMVYLQKENIIDESGMPKERFSAEFPKEGPSILRIQQVVRGDSAAYFCASSPLTENTEAFFGQGTRLTVV.

V and J are TRBV3-1 (or the pseudogene TRBV3-2) and TRBJ1-6, with 9 bases identical to TRBD1. Trimming at V came to 1 base and at J to 6 bases, leaving 10 bases not matched to a gene. CDR1 is LGHDT and CDR2 is YNNKEL in the germline V gene (reference sequence). The CDR3 length is 18 residues. Here the CDR3 DNA reads TGTGCCAGCAGCCAAGTAGCCATGCGACAGGGGGTTAATTCACCCCTCCACTTT. This sequence encodes CASSQVAMRQGVNSPLHF.

V and J are TRBV11-2 and TRBJ2-5; 8 bases fit TRBD1. The V and J ends lost 5 bases and 2 bases, in that order; junction bases with no gene match: 10. The CDR3 extends over 16 amino acids. Germline loops: CDR1 SGHAT, CDR2 FQNNGV. Here the CDR3 reads CASSNDRGKRQETQYF. CDR3 coding DNA: TGTGCCAGCAGCAATGACAGGGGAAAGAGGCAAGAGACCCAGTACTTC.

The V and J genes are TRBV29-1 and TRBJ2-7; D gene uncertain. The CDR3 is 12 residues long. Germline values: CDR1 SQVTM, CDR2 ANQGSEA. Deletions cut 4 bases from V and 1 base from J, with 8 bases between. CDR3: CSVASNSYEQYF. In DNA form, the CDR3 reads TGCAGCGTTGCCAGTAATTCCTACGAGCAGTACTTC.

This sequence joins TRBV29-1 and TRBJ1-1, with D perhaps matching TRBD1 (5 bases). CDR1 and CDR2 from the germline V gene are SQVTM and ANQGSEA. The CDR3 covers 11 residues. Trimming took 7 bases from V and 5 from J, leaving 11 bases between them. The CDR3 nucleotides are TGCAGCGCCCTGGGGGGGACTGAAGCTTTCTTT. Translated, it gives CSALGGTEAFF.

The chain combines TRBV18 with TRBJ1-5; D might be TRBD1 (6 bases). V was cut by 3 bases and J by 0 bases, with 12 bases left in between. Germline-derived CDR1 and CDR2 are KGHSH and LQKENI. This CDR3 is built from 16 residues. DNA of the CDR3: TGTGCCAGCTCACCGTCCGGGACACTTAGCAATCAGCCCCAGCATTTT. As protein: CASSPSGTLSNQPQHF.

The chain recombines TRBV11-2 with TRBJ1-5; 7 positions match TRBD1. The J segment lost 7 bases and the V segment lost 5 bases, leaving 2 bases of the junction unmatched. Germline values: CDR1 SGHAT, CDR2 FQNNGV. The CDR3 length is 12 residues. The CDR3 nucleotides are TGTGCCAGCAGCACAGGGGCGCAGCCCCAGCATTTT. Translation gives CASSTGAQPQHF.

This clone is a singleton in its sample. The rearrangement uses TRBV10-3 and TRBJ1-6; tentatively, D is TRBD1 (5 bases). This CDR3 contains 15 residues. V was cut by 3 bases and J by 5 bases, with 11 bases left in between. Germline CDR1 reads ENHRY; CDR2 reads SYGVKD. Here the CDR3 DNA reads TGTGCCATCAGTGATGGGACTGAGGATAATTCACCCCTCCACTTT. Translated: CAISDGTEDNSPLHF.

The chain employs TRBV7-9 and TRBJ2-1, with D tentatively TRBD2 (6 bases). This CDR3 is 15 amino acids long. Germline values: CDR1 SEHNR, CDR2 FQNEAQ (reference sequence). Trimming left V 8 bases short and J 9 bases short, with 23 bases between. CDR3 nucleotide sequence: TGTGCCAGCGATTTAAGTTCCTCTGCGGGATCTGAGCAGTTCTTC. Its protein is CASDLSSSAGSEQFF.

The chain recombines TRBV7-3 with TRBJ2-5; TRBD1 is a possible D gene (5 bases). Per the germline V gene, CDR1 is SGHTA and CDR2 is FQGTGA. The CDR3 covers 16 residues. Trimming left V 7 bases short and J 2 bases short, with 20 bases between. CDR3 region: CASNGRWRQRQETQYF. The CDR3 region has the DNA TGTGCCAGCAATGGTAGATGGAGACAGAGACAAGAGACCCAGTACTTC.

The J gene is TRBJ2-3, the V gene TRBV7-6, with 7 bases aligning to TRBD2. V lost 5 bases to trimming and J lost 4 bases; unmatched junction nucleotides: 6. In germline, CDR1 is SGHVS, CDR2 FNYEAQ. The CDR3 contains 14 residues. CDR3 DNA: TGTGCCAGCAGCCCTAGTGGGGGGGCAGATACGCAGTATTTT. Encoded protein: CASSPSGGADTQYF.

The CDR3 reads CAWHGQGHYGYTF. In DNA form, the CDR3 reads TGTGCCTGGCACGGACAGGGCCACTATGGCTACACCTTC. The chain is built from TRBV30 and TRBJ1-2; 8 bases map to TRBD1. The CDR3 is 13 amino acids. Trimming cost V 5 bases and J 3 bases; bases outside gene matches: 5. CDR1 and CDR2 (germline): GTSNPN, SVGIG (reference sequence).

The chain joins TRBV28 to TRBJ1-5, with 10 nucleotides matching TRBD1. The J segment lost 0 bases and the V segment lost 6 bases, leaving 5 bases of the junction unmatched. CDR1 MDHEN and CDR2 SYDVKM come from the germline V gene. The CDR3 consists of 16 residues. The CDR3 nucleotides read TGTGCCAGCAGAACGGACAGGGGGGTTAGCAATCAGCCCCAGCATTTT. Protein product: CASRTDRGVSNQPQHF.

The chain carries TRBV6-5 and TRBJ1-4; no definite D call. Germline V gene lookup returns CDR1 MNHEY and CDR2 SVGAGI. The CDR3 contains 14 residues. The V and J ends lost 0 bases and 8 bases respectively, with 10 bases between them. The DNA of the CDR3 is TGTGCCAGCAGTTACTCCGGGGTTCGGGAAAAACTGTTTTTT. This sequence encodes CASSYSGVREKLFF.

CDR3 bases: TGTGCCAGTAGTACCAGAAGCGGGGTCTACGAAAAACTGTTTTTT. Translating it yields CASSTRSGVYEKLFF. This chain links TRBV19 with TRBJ1-4; D is unclear. CDR1 is LNHDA, CDR2 SQIVND, per germline (reference sequence). This CDR3 region has 15 residues. The V end lost 4 bases, the J end lost 8 bases, and 17 bases lay between the germline ends.